Listed here are 18 T cell receptor beta chains from one sample, sequenced in a study of T cell repertoires in cytomegalovirus infection (dated by TCRdb to about 2019). Sequencer: Illumina HiSeq 1500. TCRdb itself trimmed the public reads at Q25 with fastp, ran MiXCR and retained productive beta chains. Rows with a matching CDR3 protein are joined into one entry that keeps the most common DNA and genes. This sample is represented by 800,000 to 950,000 distinct CDR3 sequences; 32% of them were singletons. Roughly 12% of the sample goes to the ten largest clones. Their antigen targets remain unknown. What the treatment or condition label conveys for this sample: in vitro stimulation with specific CMV peptide epitopes to enrich CMV-specific T cells. The sample here was cultured CD8+ T cells from PBMCs, taken from culture after CMV antigen stimulation. The receptors here all came from a human donor in good health (CMV status not recorded). Some clones in this sample may be carry-over from other donors' samples.

This chain uses TRBV19 with TRBJ1-1, with a weak D call TRBD1 (5 bases). Per the germline V gene, CDR1 is LNHDA and CDR2 is SQIVND (reference sequence). Trimming pared 7 bases from V and 1 base from J, leaving 13 bases between. CDR3 length: 14 amino acids. CDR3 nucleotide sequence: TGTGCCAGTAACTATTGGGGCAAGAACACTGAAGCTTTCTTT. Translation: CASNYWGKNTEAFF.

This chain joins TRBV6-5 and TRBJ2-7, with unresolved D. In germline, CDR1 is MNHEY, CDR2 SVGAGI. The ends were cut back, 0 bases at V and 2 bases at J, with 8 bases in the middle. The CDR3 sequence is 14 residues long. CDR3 sequence reads: CASSYSAPTYEQYF. The DNA for the CDR3 is TGTGCCAGCAGTTACTCGGCACCAACCTACGAGCAGTACTTC.

This clonotype was found many times. The chain joins TRBV7-6 to TRBJ2-7, with 7 bases matching TRBD1. Germline CDR1 SGHVS, CDR2 FNYEAQ. V was clipped by 5 bases and J by 1 base; unmatched bases: 5. The CDR3 runs to 14 residues. CDR3 sequence reads: CASSPDRASYEQYF. DNA of the CDR3: TGTGCCAGCAGCCCTGACAGGGCGTCCTACGAGCAGTACTTC.

The table lists this clonotype with a few counts. This chain uses TRBV10-3 with TRBJ2-3, with D possibly being TRBD1 or TRBD2 (5 bases each). Trimming took 10 bases from V and 0 from J, leaving 20 bases between them. The CDR3 sequence is 16 residues long. The germline CDR1 and CDR2 sequences are ENHRY and SYGVKD. Written as DNA, the CDR3 is TGTGCCAACTGGACGGGACGGGGAAATAGCACAGATACGCAGTATTTT. Residues: CANWTGRGNSTDTQYF.

The rearrangement links TRBV7-9 to TRBJ1-5, with TRBD1 matching over 7 bases. This CDR3 has 18 amino acids. The junction had 12 bases not matched to a gene; V was cut back by 4 bases and J by 0 bases. CDR1 SEHNR and CDR2 FQNEAQ come from the germline V gene (reference sequence). The CDR3 nucleotides are TGTGCCAGCAGCTCCTTAAAGGGGGACAGAAATAGCAATCAGCCCCAGCATTTT. The encoded protein is CASSSLKGDRNSNQPQHF.

This clonotype was observed many times. The chain recombines TRBV12-3 or TRBV12-4 with TRBJ1-1; possible D gene TRBD1, 6 bases. The CDR3 has 15 residues. Trimming pared 2 bases from V and 5 bases from J, leaving 15 bases between. CDR3 residues: CASSLSPRGFTEAFF. The CDR3 nucleotides are TGTGCCAGCAGTTTATCTCCGAGGGGGTTTACTGAAGCTTTCTTT.

The V call is TRBV19, the J call TRBJ2-7; 9 nucleotides align to TRBD2. Germline V gene sequence: CDR1 LNHDA, CDR2 SQIVND (reference sequence). This CDR3 has 14 amino acids. The V gene end was trimmed by 5 bases and the J gene end by 4 bases; junction bases not matched to a gene: 6. This chain's CDR3 is CASSPAGGDYEQYF. As DNA, the CDR3 is TGTGCCAGTAGTCCAGCGGGGGGTGATTACGAGCAGTACTTC.

In its sample, this clonotype was seen a few times. The chain combines TRBV27 with TRBJ2-5; no firm D call. The CDR3 is 14 residues long. Germline loops: CDR1 MNHEY, CDR2 SMNVEV (reference sequence). Trimming removed 6 bases from V and 5 bases from J, with 16 bases in between. The DNA of the CDR3 is TGTGCCAGCAGCCTAAAGGCCCCCTGGGAGACCCAGTACTTC. This encodes CASSLKAPWETQYF.

This clonotype has only one observation. The V and J genes are TRBV19 and TRBJ1-1; TRBD1 matches 7 bases. With V trimmed by 5 bases and J by 8 bases, 11 bases remained unmatched. Germline loops: CDR1 LNHDA, CDR2 SQIVND (reference sequence). There are 14 residues in the CDR3. The CDR3 sequence: CASSSAGTDPEAFF. Here the CDR3 DNA reads TGTGCCAGTAGTTCCGCCGGGACAGACCCAGAAGCTTTCTTT.

The chain is built from TRBV20-1 and TRBJ1-4; no firm D call. Germline V CDR1 and CDR2: DFQATT, SNEGSKA (reference sequence). This CDR3 comprises 17 residues. The germline V and J ends were trimmed by 0 bases and 0 bases, with 14 bases remaining between them. The CDR3 sequence is CSARDPEQLATNEKLFF. In nucleotides, the CDR3 is TGCAGTGCTAGAGATCCGGAACAGCTTGCAACTAATGAAAAACTGTTTTTT.

This chain connects TRBV7-9 to TRBJ2-3; 10 bases match TRBD2. The germline CDR1 and CDR2 sequences are SEHNR and FQNEAQ (reference sequence). The trim removed 2 bases at V and 15 bases at J, leaving 14 bases unmatched. The CDR3 length is 15 residues. Here the CDR3 DNA reads TGTGCCAGCAGCTTACCCCGGGGTAGCGGGGGGCCCCTATATTTT. As protein: CASSLPRGSGGPLYF.

V gene TRBV27 combines with J gene TRBJ2-7, with D tentatively TRBD2 (5 bases). The V gene's germline CDR1 is MNHEY and CDR2 SMNVEV (reference sequence). Between the trimmed V and J ends, which lost 10 bases and 5 bases, there was a span of 15 bases. The CDR3 covers 12 residues. The CDR3 is CAIANRRHEQYF. Written as DNA, the CDR3 is TGTGCCATCGCCAATCGGAGGCACGAGCAGTACTTC.

This clonotype was seen a handful of times. The CDR3: CASSNGVGNQPQHF. The DNA for the CDR3 is TGTGCCAGTAGTAATGGGGTTGGCAATCAGCCCCAGCATTTT. The chain carries TRBV19 and TRBJ1-5; D ambiguous. The CDR3 is 14 residues long. Germline CDR1 reads LNHDA; CDR2 reads SQIVND (reference sequence). Between the trimmed V and J ends, which lost 4 bases and 2 bases, there was a span of 9 bases.

This clonotype has more than one count but fewer than ten. This chain links TRBV5-4 with TRBJ2-3, with 12 bases identical to TRBD2. The CDR3 spans 16 residues. The junction had 8 bases not matched to a gene; V was cut back by 5 bases and J by 4 bases. Germline lookup yields CDR1 SGHNT and CDR2 YYREEE (reference sequence). CDR3 residues: CASSRLLAGGPDTQYF. CDR3 in DNA: TGTGCCAGCAGTCGCCTACTAGCGGGGGGTCCAGATACGCAGTATTTT.

This clonotype was seen a few times. This sequence joins TRBV7-9 and TRBJ2-1, with TRBD1 identical over 7 bases. The germline CDR1 and CDR2 sequences are SEHNR and FQNEAQ (reference sequence). Trimming at V came to 5 bases and at J to 4 bases, leaving 8 bases not matched to a gene. This CDR3 comprises 15 residues. CDR3 residues: CASSPRDSPYNEQFF. The CDR3 DNA reads TGTGCCAGCAGCCCCCGGGACAGCCCATACAATGAGCAGTTCTTC. Supplemented by reference TRBV7-9 and TRBJ2-1, the full variable domain reads DTGVSQNPRHKITKRGQNVTFRCDPISEHNRLYWYRQTLGQGPEFLTYFQNEAQLEKSRLLSDRFSAERPKGSFSTLEIQRTEQGDSAMYLCASSPRDSPYNEQFFGPGTRLTVL.

The chain is built from TRBV4-3 and TRBJ1-4, with a tentative D call TRBD1 (5 bases). The CDR3 is 15 residues long. The V end was cut by 2 bases, the J end by 3 bases, with 10 bases between. The germline V gene encodes CDR1 LGHNA and CDR2 YSLEER. The CDR3 sequence: CASSQLGESNEKLFF. In DNA form, the CDR3 reads TGCGCCAGCAGCCAACTAGGGGAGTCTAATGAAAAACTGTTTTTT.

The chain uses TRBV6-2 or TRBV6-3 and TRBJ2-7; 7 positions agree with TRBD1. Germline V lookup: CDR1 MNHEY, CDR2 SVGEGT. This CDR3 is built from 14 residues. The J segment lost 3 bases and the V segment lost 8 bases, leaving 10 bases of the junction unmatched. The CDR3 protein is CASPLRGQNYEQYV. In DNA form, the CDR3 reads TGTGCCAGCCCTTTGAGGGGACAGAACTACGAGCAGTACGTC.

V gene TRBV4-2 combines with J gene TRBJ2-2; the D gene is possibly TRBD1 (6 bases). The CDR3 length is 15 residues. V was trimmed by 2 bases and J by 3 bases, leaving 10 bases between them. Germline V gene data show CDR1 as LGHNA and CDR2 as YNFKEQ. CDR3 coding DNA: TGTGCCAGCAGCCAAACGGACAGTGACACCGGGGAGCTGTTTTTT. It translates to CASSQTDSDTGELFF.